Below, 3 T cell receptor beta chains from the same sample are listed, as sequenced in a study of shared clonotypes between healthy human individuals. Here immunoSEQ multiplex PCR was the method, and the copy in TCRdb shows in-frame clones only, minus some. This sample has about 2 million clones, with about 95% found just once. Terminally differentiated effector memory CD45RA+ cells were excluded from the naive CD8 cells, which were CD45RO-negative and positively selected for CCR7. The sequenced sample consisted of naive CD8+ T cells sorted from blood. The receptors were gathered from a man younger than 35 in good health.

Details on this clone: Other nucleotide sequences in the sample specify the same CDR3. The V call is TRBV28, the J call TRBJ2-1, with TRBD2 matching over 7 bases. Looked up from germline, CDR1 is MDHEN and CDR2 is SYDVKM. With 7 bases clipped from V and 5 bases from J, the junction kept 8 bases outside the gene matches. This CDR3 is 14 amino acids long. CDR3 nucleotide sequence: TGTGCCAGCAATGTGGGGGGGGACGACAATGAGCAGTTCTTC. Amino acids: CASNVGGDDNEQFF.

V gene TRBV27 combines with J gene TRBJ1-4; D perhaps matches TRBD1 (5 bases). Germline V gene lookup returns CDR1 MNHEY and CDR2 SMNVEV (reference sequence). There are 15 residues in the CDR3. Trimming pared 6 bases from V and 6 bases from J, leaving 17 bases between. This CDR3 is CASRSEQDSDEKLFF. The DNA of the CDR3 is TGTGCCAGCAGGTCCGAACAGGACTCGGATGAAAAACTGTTTTTT.

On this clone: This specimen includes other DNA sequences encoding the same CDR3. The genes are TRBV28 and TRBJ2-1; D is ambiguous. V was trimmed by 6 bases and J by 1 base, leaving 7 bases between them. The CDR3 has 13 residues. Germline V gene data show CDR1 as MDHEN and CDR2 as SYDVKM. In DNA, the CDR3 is TGTGCCAGCAGCCCTCGGTCCTACAATGAGCAGTTCTTC. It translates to CASSPRSYNEQFF.